A selection of T cell receptor beta chains follows, all from one sample in a study of graft-versus-host responses after intestinal transplantation. For these TCRs, the target antigens are not known. Sequencing was performed with immunoSEQ multiplex PCR; in TCRdb, only in-frame clones are kept and a portion is missing. The sample lists roughly 93,000 clones, roughly 92% occurring once. The specimen comprised unstimulated CD8+ T cells sorted from spleen or lymph node cells, sampled before transplant. These TCRs come from a human donor who was the organ donor for an intestinal transplant. The CDR3 runs from the conserved cysteine through the conserved F or W. The D gene is left open where the match is weak. Size values are once, few and many counts, or a class for expanded clones, and some rows have none.

>NA|TRBD1|TRBV4-1|TRBJ1-1
TGCGCCAGCAGCCAAGATCAGGGGGATGACACTGAAGCTTTCTTT
CASSQDQGDDTEAFF
>NA|TRBD1|TRBV6-5|TRBJ1-2
TGTGCCAGCAGTTTTACCCAGACAGGGCCATATGGCTACACCTTC
CASSFTQTGPYGYTF
>NA|TRBD1|TRBV7-9|TRBJ2-7
TGTGCCAGCAGCTTACCCACAGGGGGTAGGTGGGAGCAGTACTTC
CASSLPTGGRWEQYF
>NA|NA|TRBV4-2|TRBJ1-3
TGTGCCAGCAGCCAAGATAGCGGCGCACAATATTTT
CASSQDSGAQYF
>NA|TRBD2|TRBV9|TRBJ2-3
TGTGCCAGTACAAAGAGCGGGGGCTTTAGCACAGATACGCAGTATTTT
CASTKSGGFSTDTQYF
>NA|NA|TRBV19|TRBJ2-1
TGTGCCAGTGGCCATTTTCATGAGCAGTTCTTC
CASGHFHEQFF
>NA|TRBD2|TRBV4-3|TRBJ2-1
TGCGCCAGCAGCCAATACACTAGCGGGGGGGAAAATGAGCAGTTCTTC
CASSQYTSGGENEQFF
>NA|TRBD2|TRBV30|TRBJ2-5
TGTGCCCTAGGACTAGCGGGGGGAACCGGGGAGACCCAGTACTTC
CALGLAGGTGETQYF
>NA|NA|TRBV28|TRBJ1-1
TGTGCCAGCAGTGCCTCCGGGTGGGGGGATCAAACTGAAGCTTTCTTT
CASSASGWGDQTEAFF
>NA|NA|TRBV10-3|TRBJ1-1
TGTGCCATTAGCCCTAGCGAGGCTTTGACTGAAGCTTTCTTT
CAISPSEALTEAFF
>NA|TRBD1|TRBV27|TRBJ1-2
TGTGCCAGCAGTTTATCGGCGGGACAGGGGCTCCGATATGGCTACACCTTC
CASSLSAGQGLRYGYTF
>NA|TRBD1|TRBV4-3|TRBJ1-1
TGCGCCAGCAGCCCAGACAGGGGCGCTGAAGCTTTCTTT
CASSPDRGAEAFF
>NA|NA|TRBV7-2|TRBJ2-7
TGTGCCAGCAGCTGGACCGGGGGAAACGAGCAGTACTTC
CASSWTGGNEQYF
>NA|NA|TRBV13|TRBJ2-1
TGTGCCAGCGGGCAGTATCTGCGGGCCAATGAGCAGTTCTTC
CASGQYLRANEQFF
>NA|NA|TRBV7-9|TRBJ1-2
TGTGCCAGCTTGACAGCCGATGGCTACACCTTC
CASLTADGYTF
>NA|TRBD1|TRBV7-3|TRBJ2-3
TGTGCCAGCAGTCTCACAGGGGCCGGGACAGATACGCAGTATTTT
CASSLTGAGTDTQYF
>once|TRBD1|TRBV5-1|TRBJ1-1
TGCGCCAGCAATACAGGGGGTCTCACTGAAGCTTTCTTT
CASNTGGLTEAFF
>NA|NA|TRBV4-2|TRBJ1-6
TGTGCCAGCAGCCAAGAGGGGGGAGAGAATTCACCCCTCCACTTT
CASSQEGGENSPLHF
>NA|TRBD1|TRBV7-9|TRBJ2-3
TGTGCCAGCAGCTCCACGACAGGGGAATTACGCCAAAACACAGATACGCAGTATTTT
CASSSTTGELRQNTDTQYF
>NA|NA|TRBV15|TRBJ1-2
TGTGCCACCAGCAGAGAGAACGAGGTTCCCTTGGGCTACACCTTC
CATSRENEVPLGYTF
>NA|NA|TRBV7-3|TRBJ1-6
TGTGCCAGCAGCTCGGGGGTTTGGAATTCACCCCTCCACTTT
CASSSGVWNSPLHF
>NA|TRBD2|TRBV9|TRBJ2-2
TGTGCCAGCAGCGCCGGCGGGCGCGGGGGGGCCTTCAGCACCGGGGAGCTGTTTTTT
CASSAGGRGGAFSTGELFF
>NA|NA|TRBV6-5|TRBJ2-7
TGTGCCAGCAAATTTAGGGACACTTACTACGAGCAGTACTTC
CASKFRDTYYEQYF
>NA|NA|TRBV7-9|TRBJ2-7
TGTGCCAGCAGCTTTGACAGAGGCTACGAGCAGTACTTC
CASSFDRGYEQYF
>NA|NA|TRBV5-4|TRBJ2-5
TGTGCCAGCAGCTCCGGGGAGACCCAGTACTTC
CASSSGETQYF
>NA|TRBD2|TRBV9|TRBJ2-3
TGTGCCAGCACCCTAGCGGGGGGCGGGAGCACAGATACGCAGTATTTT
CASTLAGGGSTDTQYF
>NA|NA|TRBV9|TRBJ2-6
TGTGCCAGCAGCTCAGCCGGGACTCACCGTGGCTCTGGGGCCAACGTCCTGACTTTC
CASSSAGTHRGSGANVLTF
>NA|NA|TRBV29-1|TRBJ2-7
TGCAGCGTTGTGAGGGCGGAGGCCTCCTACGAGCAGTACTTC
CSVVRAEASYEQYF
>once|NA|TRBV25-1|TRBJ1-2
TGTGCCAGCAGTTTTACTGAGACGGGTTACTATGGCTACACCTTC
CASSFTETGYYGYTF
>NA|NA|TRBV7-3|TRBJ2-5
TGTGCCAGCAGTCCGGACGGGGACCAAGAGACCCAGTACTTC
CASSPDGDQETQYF
>NA|NA|TRBV6-1|TRBJ2-3
TGTGCCAGCAGTGAAAACGTTGGGAGGACCCCTAGCACAGATACGCAGTATTTT
CASSENVGRTPSTDTQYF
>NA|NA|TRBV4-2|TRBJ2-7
TGTGCCAGCAGCCAAGTAGGGGCCCCCGTGGGCGAGCAGTACTTC
CASSQVGAPVGEQYF
>NA|TRBD1|TRBV11-2|TRBJ2-2
TGTGCCAGCAGCTTAGGGGACAGGGGTTACACCGGGGAGCTGTTTTTT
CASSLGDRGYTGELFF
>few|TRBD1|TRBV19|TRBJ2-7
TGTGCCAGTAGTATCGGGCAGGGGGCCTACGAGCAGTACTTC
CASSIGQGAYEQYF
>NA|TRBD1|TRBV11-2|TRBJ2-2
TGTGCCAGCAGCTTAGATTGGGACAGGGGGCCCGGGGAGCTGTTTTTT
CASSLDWDRGPGELFF
>NA|TRBD1|TRBV15|TRBJ2-3
TGTGCCACCAGCTCTAGCTCCAACAGGGGACATAGCACAGATACGCAGTATTTT
CATSSSSNRGHSTDTQYF
>NA|TRBD2|TRBV19|TRBJ2-3
TGTGCCAGTAGTATAACGTCAGCGGGGGGCCTATTTTTT
CASSITSAGGLFF
>NA|NA|TRBV4-1|TRBJ1-2
TGCGCCAGCAGCCAAGCTATAGGAACTACAGGCTATGGCTACACCTTC
CASSQAIGTTGYGYTF
>NA|NA|TRBV15|TRBJ2-7
TGTGCCACAAACAGTCCCCCTCTCCACGAGCAGTACTTC
CATNSPPLHEQYF
>NA|TRBD1|TRBV28|TRBJ2-5
TGTGCCAGCACTTCCCCCCGGGACAGACAAGAGACCCAGTACTTC
CASTSPRDRQETQYF
>NA|NA|TRBV9|TRBJ2-3
TGTGCCAGCAGCGTAGTCCTCCCAGATACGCAGTATTTT
CASSVVLPDTQYF
>NA|TRBD2|TRBV9|TRBJ2-7
TGTGCCAGCAGCGCCTCCGGGACTAGCAGCGACGAGCAGTACTTC
CASSASGTSSDEQYF
>NA|NA|TRBV7-7|TRBJ2-2
TGTGCTAGCAGTTCGAGCGGGGAGCTGTTTTTT
CASSSSGELFF
>NA|NA|TRBV6-1|TRBJ2-7
TGTGCCACCGCTGAAGGGGGATCCTACGAGCAGTACTTC
CATAEGGSYEQYF
>NA|NA|TRBV27|TRBJ1-2
TGTGCCAGCAGTTTCACAACGACTAACTATGGCTACACCTTC
CASSFTTTNYGYTF
>NA|NA|TRBV5-3|TRBJ1-5
TGTGTTAGAAGCTTGGGGGGGCCCGGTGAGGGTCAGCCCCAGCATTTT
CVRSLGGPGEGQPQHF